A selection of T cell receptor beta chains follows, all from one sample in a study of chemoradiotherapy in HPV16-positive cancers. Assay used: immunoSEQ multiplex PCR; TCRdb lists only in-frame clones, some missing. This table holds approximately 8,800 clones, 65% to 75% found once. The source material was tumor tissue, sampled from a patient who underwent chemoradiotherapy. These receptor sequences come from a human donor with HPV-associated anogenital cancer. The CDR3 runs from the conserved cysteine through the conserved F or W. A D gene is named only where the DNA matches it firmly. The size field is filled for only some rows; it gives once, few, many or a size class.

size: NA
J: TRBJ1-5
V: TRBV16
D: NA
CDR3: CASSPTAAGQPQHF
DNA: TGTGCCAGCAGCCCAACCGCGGCAGGTCAGCCCCAGCATTTT

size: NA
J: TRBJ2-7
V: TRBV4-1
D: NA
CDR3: CASSQAVGYEQYF
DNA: TGCGCCAGCAGCCAAGCAGTGGGTTACGAGCAGTACTTC

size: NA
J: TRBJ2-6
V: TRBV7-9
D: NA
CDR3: CASSLVGGANVLTF
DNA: TGTGCCAGCAGCTTAGTTGGTGGGGCCAACGTCCTGACTTTC

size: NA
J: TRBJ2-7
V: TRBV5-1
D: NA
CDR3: CASSLEQGRPYEQYF
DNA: TGCGCCAGCAGCCTTGAACAGGGGAGGCCTTACGAGCAGTACTTC

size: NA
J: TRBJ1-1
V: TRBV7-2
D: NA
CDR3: CASSHQTGEAFF
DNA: TGTGCCAGCAGCCACCAGACAGGCGAAGCTTTCTTT

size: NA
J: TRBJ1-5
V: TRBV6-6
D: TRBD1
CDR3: CASRQGQRNQPQHF
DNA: TGTGCCAGCAGACAGGGACAGAGAAATCAGCCCCAGCATTTT

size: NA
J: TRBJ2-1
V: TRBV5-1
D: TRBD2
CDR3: CASSLVLAGMENEQFF
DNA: TGCGCCAGCAGCTTGGTACTAGCGGGGATGGAAAATGAGCAGTTCTTC

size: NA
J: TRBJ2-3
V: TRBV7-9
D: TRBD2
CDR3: CASSLGVIAGGTDTQYF
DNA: TGTGCCAGCAGCTTAGGCGTCATAGCGGGAGGGACAGATACGCAGTATTTT

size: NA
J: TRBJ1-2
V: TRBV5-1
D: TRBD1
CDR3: CASSGDRGGFNYGYTF
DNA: TGCGCCAGCAGTGGAGACAGGGGGGGATTTAACTATGGCTACACCTTC

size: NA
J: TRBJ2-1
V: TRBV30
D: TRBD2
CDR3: CACRGVVVNEQFF
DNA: TGTGCCTGCCGGGGGGTCGTGGTCAATGAGCAGTTCTTC

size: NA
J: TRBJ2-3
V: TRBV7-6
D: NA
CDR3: CASSQGVGADTQYF
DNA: TGTGCCAGCAGCCAAGGTGTTGGGGCAGATACGCAGTATTTT

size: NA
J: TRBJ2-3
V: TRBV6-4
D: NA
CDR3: CASSDSGDTQYF
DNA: TGTGCCAGCAGTGACTCGGGAGATACGCAGTATTTT

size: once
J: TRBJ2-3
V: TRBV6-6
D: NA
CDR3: CASRGATGAADTQYF
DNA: TGTGCCAGCAGGGGGGCGACGGGAGCGGCAGATACGCAGTATTTT

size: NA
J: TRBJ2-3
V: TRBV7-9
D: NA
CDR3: CASGSITDTQYF
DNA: TGTGCCAGCGGAAGTATCACAGATACGCAGTATTTT

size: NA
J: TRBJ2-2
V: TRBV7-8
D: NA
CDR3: CASSLVYTGELFF
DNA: TGTGCCAGCAGCTTAGTGTACACCGGGGAGCTGTTTTTT

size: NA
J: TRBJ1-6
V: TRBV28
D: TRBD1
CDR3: CASRSTGETSPLHF
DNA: TGTGCCAGCAGATCTACAGGGGAAACGTCACCCCTCCACTTT

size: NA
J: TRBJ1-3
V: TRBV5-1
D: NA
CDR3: CASSLETGNTIYF
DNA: TGCGCCAGCAGCTTGGAGACTGGAAACACCATATATTTT

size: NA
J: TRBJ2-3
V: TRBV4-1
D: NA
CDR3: CASSQDYGGATSTDTQYF
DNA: TGCGCCAGCAGCCAAGATTACGGGGGAGCCACTAGCACAGATACGCAGTATTTT

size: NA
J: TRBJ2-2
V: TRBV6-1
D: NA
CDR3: CASSDPLDSGGELFF
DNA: TGTGCCAGCAGTGATCCTTTAGATTCTGGCGGGGAGCTGTTTTTT

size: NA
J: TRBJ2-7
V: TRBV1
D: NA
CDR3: CTSSQGRTSVLEQYF
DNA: TGCACCAGCAGCCAAGGTCGGACTAGCGTCCTCGAGCAGTACTTC

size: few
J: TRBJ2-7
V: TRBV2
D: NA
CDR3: CASSGSVVGDGYEQYF
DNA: TGTGCCAGCAGCGGGTCTGTTGTAGGGGATGGCTACGAGCAGTACTTC

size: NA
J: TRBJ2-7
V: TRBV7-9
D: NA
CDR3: CASSSREVYEQYF
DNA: TGTGCCAGCAGCTCCAGAGAAGTTTACGAGCAGTACTTC

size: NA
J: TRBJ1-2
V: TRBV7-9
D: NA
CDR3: CASSLVSTYGYTF
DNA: TGTGCCAGCAGCTTAGTTTCGACGTATGGCTACACCTTC

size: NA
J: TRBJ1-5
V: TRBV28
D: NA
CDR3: CASSYGDPNQPQHF
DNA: TGTGCCAGCAGTTATGGGGACCCCAATCAGCCCCAGCATTTT

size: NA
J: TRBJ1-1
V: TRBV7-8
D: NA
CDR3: CASSPTGWRAGGWGTEAFF
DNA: TGTGCCAGCAGCCCCACGGGGTGGAGGGCCGGGGGCTGGGGCACTGAAGCTTTCTTT

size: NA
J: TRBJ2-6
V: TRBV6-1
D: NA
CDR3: CASTGGASGANVLTF
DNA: TGTGCCAGCACGGGGGGCGCTTCTGGGGCCAACGTCCTGACTTTC

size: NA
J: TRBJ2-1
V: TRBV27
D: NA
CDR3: CASGLGIPTYNEQFF
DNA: TGTGCCAGCGGTCTTGGGATCCCCACCTACAATGAGCAGTTCTTC

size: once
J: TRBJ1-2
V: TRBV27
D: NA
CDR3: CASTLSSGTQGGYTF
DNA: TGTGCCAGCACCTTATCGTCCGGGACGCAGGGGGGCTACACCTTC

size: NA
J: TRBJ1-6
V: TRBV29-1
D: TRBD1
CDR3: CSVGTGGNGSPLHF
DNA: TGCAGCGTGGGGACAGGGGGAAACGGTTCACCCCTCCACTTT

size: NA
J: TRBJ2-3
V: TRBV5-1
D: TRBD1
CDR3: CATSGQGMMTDTQYF
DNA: TGCGCCACCTCGGGACAGGGGATGATGACAGATACGCAGTATTTT

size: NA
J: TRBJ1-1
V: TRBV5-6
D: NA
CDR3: CASRVGFGPGEAFF
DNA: TGTGCCAGCAGGGTGGGATTCGGCCCTGGTGAAGCTTTCTTT

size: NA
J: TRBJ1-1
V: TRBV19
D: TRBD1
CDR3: CASSILGQGATEAFF
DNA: TGTGCCAGTAGTATTCTCGGACAGGGGGCGACTGAAGCTTTCTTT

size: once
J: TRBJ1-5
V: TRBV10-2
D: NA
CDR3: CASSDWTAGDQPQHF
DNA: TGCGCCAGCAGTGACTGGACAGCCGGCGATCAGCCCCAGCATTTT

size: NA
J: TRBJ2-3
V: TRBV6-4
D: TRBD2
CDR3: CASSDSRGGTDTQYF
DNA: TGTGCCAGCAGTGACTCGCGGGGGGGCACAGATACGCAGTATTTT

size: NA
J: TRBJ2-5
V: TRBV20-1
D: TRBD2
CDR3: CSAETSGAQYF
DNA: TGCAGTGCAGAGACTAGCGGAGCCCAGTACTTC

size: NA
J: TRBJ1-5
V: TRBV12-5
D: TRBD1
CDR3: CASRLRGWDREYSNQPQHF
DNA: TGTGCTAGTAGACTTAGAGGGTGGGACAGAGAATATAGCAATCAGCCCCAGCATTTT

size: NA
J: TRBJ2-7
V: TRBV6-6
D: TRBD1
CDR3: CASSHTAHSIGGQDF
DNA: TGTGCCAGCAGCCACACGGCCCACAGTATTGGCGGACAGGACTTC

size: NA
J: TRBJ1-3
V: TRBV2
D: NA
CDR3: CASSERGTGLGTIYF
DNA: TGTGCCAGCAGTGAACGGGGCACGGGGCTCGGCACCATATATTTT

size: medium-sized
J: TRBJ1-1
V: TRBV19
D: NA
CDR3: CASRPQGRDTEAFF
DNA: TGTGCCAGTAGACCACAGGGTAGGGACACTGAAGCTTTCTTT

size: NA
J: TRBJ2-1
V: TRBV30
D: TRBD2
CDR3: CAWSEGGLAEKDEQFF
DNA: TGTGCCTGGAGTGAAGGGGGACTAGCGGAAAAGGATGAGCAGTTCTTC

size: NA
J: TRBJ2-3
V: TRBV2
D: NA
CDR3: CASTTKPGLGTDTQYF
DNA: TGTGCCAGCACCACAAAACCAGGGCTAGGCACAGATACGCAGTATTTT

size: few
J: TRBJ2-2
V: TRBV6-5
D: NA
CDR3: CASGRAGGELFF
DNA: TGTGCCAGCGGCCGTGCGGGCGGGGAGCTGTTTTTT

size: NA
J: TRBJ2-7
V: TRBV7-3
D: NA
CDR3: CASSFEGSNEQYF
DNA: TGTGCCAGCAGCTTTGAAGGAAGCAACGAGCAGTACTTC